This TCR beta chain was recorded in a study of T cell repertoires in cytomegalovirus infection. The V segment lost 0 bases and the J segment 0 bases; nucleotides outside the gene matches: 6. The CDR3 totals 19 residues. Germline V CDR1 and CDR2: MNHNY, SVGAGI (reference sequence). A single record per CDR3 protein comes from TCRdb applying MiXCR to the reads. Of about 310,000 distinct CDR3 sequences in the sample, roughly 17% were seen once. This clonotype was seen repeatedly, ten times or more. The genes are TRBV6-6 and TRBJ2-1, with 12 positions matching TRBD2. The sequence derives from a human donor in good health (CMV status not recorded). Some clones in this sample may be carry-over from other donors' samples. Sequenced material: PBMCs. CDR3 amino acids: CASSYSGTSGQSSYNEQFF. CDR3 DNA: TGTGCCAGCAGTTACTCCGGGACTAGCGGGCAAAGCTCCTACAATGAGCAGTTCTTC.